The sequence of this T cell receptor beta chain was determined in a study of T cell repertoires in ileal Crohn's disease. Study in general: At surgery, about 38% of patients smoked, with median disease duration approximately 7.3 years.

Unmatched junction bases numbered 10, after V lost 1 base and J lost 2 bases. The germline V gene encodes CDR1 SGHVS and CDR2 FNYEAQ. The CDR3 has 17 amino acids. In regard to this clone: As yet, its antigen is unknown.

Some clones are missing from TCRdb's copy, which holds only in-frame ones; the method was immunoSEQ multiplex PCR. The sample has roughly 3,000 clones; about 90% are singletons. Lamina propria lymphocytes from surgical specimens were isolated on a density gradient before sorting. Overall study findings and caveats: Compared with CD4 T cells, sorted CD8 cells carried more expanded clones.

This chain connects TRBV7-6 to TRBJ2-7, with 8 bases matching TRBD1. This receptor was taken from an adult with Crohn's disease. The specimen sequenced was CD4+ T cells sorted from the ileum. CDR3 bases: TGTGCCAGCAGCTTAGATACAGGGGGGCGCATCACCTACGAGCAGTACTTC. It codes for CASSLDTGGRITYEQYF.